This passage covers 4 T cell receptor beta chains from one sample sequenced in a study of radiation and T cells in renal cell carcinoma. The time point denotes: baseline pretreatment blood. This sample's treatment: 15 Gy SBRT to primary tumor, nephrectomy 4 weeks later. The protocol was immunoSEQ multiplex PCR, while the TCRdb copy is restricted to in-frame clones and leaves out a portion. The sample contains about 130,000 clones, 82% of which appear only once. Sample: blood, taken from a patient whose treatment included radiotherapy and nephrectomy. Every receptor here comes from an older woman with renal cell carcinoma.

The genes are TRBV18 and TRBJ1-2; D possibly corresponds to TRBD1 (5 bases). Germline values: CDR1 KGHSH, CDR2 LQKENI. This CDR3 has 13 residues. Trimming cost V 6 bases and J 2 bases, with 10 bases left between them. For the CDR3, the DNA is TGTGCCAGCTCCTTAGACAGAAACTATGGCTACACCTTC. Translated, it gives CASSLDRNYGYTF.

This clone appeared a few times. This chain connects TRBV9 to TRBJ1-2; D unresolved. Germline-derived CDR1 and CDR2 are SGDLS and YYNGEE. V lost 0 bases to trimming and J lost 0 bases, with 9 bases between them. This CDR3 comprises 15 residues. The CDR3 spells CASSVDRLANYGYTF. The CDR3 bases are TGTGCCAGCAGCGTAGACAGATTAGCTAACTATGGCTACACCTTC.

This clone was found once. The chain carries TRBV7-2 and TRBJ1-5; 8 bases align to TRBD1. Germline-derived CDR1 and CDR2 are SGHTA and FQGNSA. The trim removed 5 bases at V and 5 bases at J, leaving 8 bases unmatched. This CDR3 contains 15 residues. CDR3 bases: TGTGCCAGCAGCCCACCCCGGACAGGGTATCAGCCCCAGCATTTT. Translating it yields CASSPPRTGYQPQHF.

This clone was seen a single time. The chain recombines TRBV15 with TRBJ2-7; the D call may be TRBD1 or TRBD2 (5 bases each). Germline CDR1 and CDR2: LNHNV and YYDKDF (reference sequence). Trimming stripped 5 bases from V and 1 base from J, with 9 bases between. This CDR3 is 13 amino acids long. CDR3 nucleotides: TGTGCCACCAGCCAGGGAGAATCCTACGAGCAGTACTTC. The encoded protein is CATSQGESYEQYF.